This T cell receptor beta chain appears in the sequencing data of a study of blood T cell repertoires in COVID-19. For the study at large: T cells, B-cell-depleted T cells, or PBMCs supplied cDNA or gDNA.

Enrollees, about 18 to 89 years old, lived in about two dozen US areas. Authors' methods: Nucleated cell number was recorded as an estimate derived from reference gene primer amplification. The table came from immunoSEQ multiplex PCR; TCRdb's copy has only in-frame clones and leaves some out. D and trimming were read from the DNA, whereas the V and J calls and clone size are those reported in that table. The table includes about 250,000 clones, about nine tenths detected once. Germline CDR1 is LNHDA and CDR2 is SQIVND (reference sequence). V shed 4 bases and J shed 1 base, with 10 bases lying between them. The CDR3 has 14 residues.

The clonotype was recovered from a man in his late teens or twenties who had recovered from COVID-19. Sequencing was carried out using PBMCs or T cells enriched from blood (not recorded which). This chain connects TRBV19 to TRBJ1-1; possibly TRBD1 for D (5 bases). The CDR3 DNA follows: TGTGCCAGTAGTACTTTAACAGGGAACACTGAAGCTTTCTTT. As protein: CASSTLTGNTEAFF. The whole variable domain, filled in from reference TRBV19 and TRBJ1-1, reads DGGITQSPKYLFRKEGQNVTLSCEQNLNHDAMYWYRQDPGQGLRLIYYSQIVNDFQKGDIAEGYSVSREKKESFPLTVTSAQKNPTAFYLCASSTLTGNTEAFFGQGTRLTVV.